This T cell receptor beta chain emerged from a study of CD8 T cells in ankylosing spondylitis. General study findings and limits: Typical of ankylosing spondylitis blood, it appeared, was a TCR beta motif of eight highly homologous variants. Clones linked to disease, bearing a CD8+ phenotype, were relatively rare in peripheral blood. Disease-linked clones reportedly showed significant enrichment in matched ankylosing spondylitis synovial fluid.

The V end lost 6 bases, the J end lost 6 bases, and 23 bases lay between the germline ends. The germline CDR1 and CDR2 sequences are DFQATT and SNEGSKA (reference sequence). The CDR3 has 15 amino acids. Details on this clonotype: What it recognizes is unknown.

It was by quantitative 5'-RACE with molecular barcodes that TCR beta libraries were made. TCRdb fed the 5' RACE reads into MiXCR, producing one record per CDR3 protein. Of about 800,000 distinct CDR3 sequences in the sample, 10% to 15% were seen once. The gene calls are TRBV20-1 and TRBJ1-2, with D maybe TRBD1 (6 bases). Sequenced: blood, either unsorted or a sorted T cell fraction (not recorded which). This clonotype originated in a male donor with ankylosing spondylitis. This CDR3 reads CSAQTLRQVANGYTF. CDR3 nucleotides: TGCAGTGCCCAGACCCTAAGACAGGTTGCGAATGGCTACACCTTC.